This passage covers 27 T cell receptor beta chains from one sample sequenced in a study of T-cell reconstitution after alpha-beta-depleted transplantation in children. Unique molecular identifiers were incorporated when the TCRbeta library was constructed. Each CDR3 protein gets one entry after TCRdb re-called the PCR reads with MiXCR. The sample carries 98,000 or so distinct CDR3 sequences, 20% to 30% recorded once. The sample in question was PBMCs, obtained before TCRalphabeta/CD19-depleted stem cell transplant. Receptors originate from a boy younger than 10 with acute lymphoblastic leukemia, due to receive a stem cell transplant.

This clonotype has at least ten counts. The V and J genes are TRBV20-1 and TRBJ1-1; D remains unclear. V lost 0 bases to trimming and J lost 3 bases, with 5 bases between them. The CDR3 has 12 residues. Germline V CDR1 and CDR2: DFQATT, SNEGSKA (reference sequence). The CDR3 DNA reads as TGCAGTGCTAGAGAGCCGTACACTGAAGCTTTCTTT. Translation gives CSAREPYTEAFF.

This clonotype showed up just once. The chain carries TRBV4-2 and TRBJ2-5; 7 nucleotides agree with TRBD2. V was clipped by 4 bases and J by 2 bases; unmatched bases: 10. Germline assignment: CDR1 LGHNA and CDR2 YNFKEQ. This CDR3 is 16 amino acids long. The CDR3 sequence: CASSPRVAGIQETQYF. For the CDR3, the DNA is TGTGCCAGCAGCCCCCGGGTAGCGGGTATACAAGAGACCCAGTACTTC.

The chain recombines TRBV15 with TRBJ1-1; 8 positions agree with TRBD1. This CDR3 comprises 17 residues. Germline CDR1 reads LNHNV; CDR2 reads YYDKDF (reference sequence). V lost 0 bases to trimming and J lost 6 bases; unmatched junction nucleotides: 12. The chain's CDR3 is CATSRERGRGRVAEAFF. Here the CDR3 DNA reads TGTGCCACCAGCAGAGAACGGGGCAGGGGGCGCGTCGCTGAAGCTTTCTTT.

In this sample, this clonotype turned up once. A much larger clone differs from this one at a single base, so this may be a read error. The rearrangement links TRBV5-1 to TRBJ2-7; D not resolved. Looked up from germline, CDR1 is SGHRS and CDR2 is YFSETQ. This CDR3 has 12 amino acids. Trimming removed 2 bases from V and 2 bases from J, with 5 bases in between. The CDR3 DNA sequence: TGCGCCAGCAGCTTTGACCCCTACGAGCAGTACTTC. Amino acid sequence: CASSFDPYEQYF.

This clonotype was observed at least ten times. The gene calls are TRBV29-1 and TRBJ2-1; D is perhaps TRBD1 (6 bases). There are 13 residues in the CDR3. The V end lost 0 bases, the J end lost 14 bases, and 17 bases lay between the germline ends. Germline CDR1 and CDR2: SQVTM and ANQGSEA. This CDR3 is CSVEDGGRSYEFF. CDR3 DNA: TGCAGCGTTGAAGATGGGGGCAGGTCTTACGAGTTCTTC.

This clonotype was seen more than once but under ten times. The CDR3 DNA sequence: TGTGCCAGCAGTCCCGCTACTAACTATGGCTACACCTTC. It codes for CASSPATNYGYTF. V and J are TRBV28 and TRBJ1-2; unclear D gene. The CDR3 has 13 residues. Trimming removed 5 bases from V and 0 bases from J, with 7 bases in between. The germline gives CDR1 MDHEN, CDR2 SYDVKM.

This clonotype appeared a few times. The DNA of the CDR3 is TGTGCCAGCAGCTTAGGCGGGGGGAGCTCCTACGAGCAGTACTTC. Its translation: CASSLGGGSSYEQYF. V usage is TRBV7-2 and J usage is TRBJ2-7; 8 nucleotides line up with TRBD2. The length of the CDR3 is 15 residues. The germline gives CDR1 SGHTA, CDR2 FQGNSA. The trim removed 1 base at V and 0 bases at J, leaving 2 bases unmatched.

The chain uses TRBV6-2 or TRBV6-3 and TRBJ2-7, with D possibly being TRBD2 (5 bases). The V gene lost 0 bases and the J gene lost 2 bases, with 11 bases spanning the gap. This CDR3 comprises 15 residues. Germline values: CDR1 MNHEY, CDR2 SVGEGT. The CDR3 spells CASSYSKSGTYEQYF. The CDR3 coding sequence is TGTGCCAGCAGTTACTCGAAGTCCGGGACCTACGAGCAGTACTTC.

This clonotype was seen more than once but under ten times. The chain recombines TRBV20-1 with TRBJ2-7; 9 bases match TRBD1. V shed 1 base, J shed 2 bases, and the junction held 9 bases outside the gene matches. Germline CDR1 DFQATT, CDR2 SNEGSKA (reference sequence). This CDR3 has 16 residues. CDR3: CSARGPRDRAPYEQYF. CDR3 nucleotide sequence: TGCAGTGCTAGAGGCCCCCGGGACAGGGCCCCCTACGAGCAGTACTTC.

The chain is built from TRBV5-4 and TRBJ2-5, with TRBD1 as a possible D gene (6 bases). Germline CDR1 SGHNT, CDR2 YYREEE (reference sequence). CDR3 length: 13 amino acids. V lost 3 bases to trimming and J lost 5 bases, with 11 bases between them. CDR3 coding DNA: TGTGCCAGCAGCTCATCTAGGGGGGAGACCCAGTACTTC. This codes for CASSSSRGETQYF. Variable domain in full (rest from reference TRBV5-4 and TRBJ2-5): ETGVTQSPTHLIKTRGQQVTLRCSSQSGHNTVSWYQQALGQGPQFIFQYYREEENGRGNFPPRFSGLQFPNYSSELNVNALELDDSALYLCASSSSRGETQYFGPGTRLLVL.

V and J are TRBV12-3 or TRBV12-4 and TRBJ2-3; the match to TRBD2 covers 10 bases. This CDR3 spans 16 amino acids. Unmatched junction bases numbered 12, after V lost 2 bases and J lost 10 bases. CDR3 region: CASSLLGLAEAGSQYF. CDR3 sequence (DNA): TGTGCCAGCAGTTTATTAGGACTAGCGGAGGCCGGATCGCAGTATTTT.

This clonotype came up a few times. The chain has TRBV20-1 and TRBJ2-5; 7 bases line up with TRBD1. CDR3 size: 13 residues. Trimming removed 6 bases from V and 6 bases from J; junction bases left unmatched: 10. From germline, CDR1 is DFQATT and CDR2 SNEGSKA (reference sequence). CDR3: CSASMRGLQTQYF. CDR3 sequence (DNA): TGCAGTGCCTCCATGAGGGGGCTGCAGACCCAGTACTTC.

This clonotype appeared a few times. The genes are TRBV7-2 and TRBJ2-1; no firm D call. The V and J ends lost 4 bases and 7 bases respectively, with 8 bases between them. The CDR3 is 12 amino acids. Germline values: CDR1 SGHTA, CDR2 FQGNSA. CDR3 bases: TGTGCCAGCAGCTCCTCCGGGAATGAGCAGTTCTTC. This gives the protein CASSSSGNEQFF.

The rearrangement links TRBV28 to TRBJ2-2; D not resolved. The V gene's germline CDR1 is MDHEN and CDR2 SYDVKM. This CDR3 region has 16 residues. The V end lost 8 bases, the J end lost 5 bases, and 21 bases lay between the germline ends. The CDR3 region is CASSSRGLRLTGELFF. The CDR3 nucleotides are TGTGCCAGCTCATCCCGTGGGCTCCGCCTGACCGGGGAGCTGTTTTTT.

This clonotype has only a few counts. The rearrangement uses TRBV29-1 and TRBJ2-2; weak D call: TRBD2 (6 bases). Germline loops: CDR1 SQVTM, CDR2 ANQGSEA. V was cut by 7 bases and J by 7 bases, with 22 bases left in between. There are 15 residues in the CDR3. DNA for the CDR3: TGCAGCGGAGGAGTAGCGGAGGCCGGGGGCGGGGAGCTGTTTTTT. Translating gives CSGGVAEAGGGELFF.

In DNA, the CDR3 is TGTGCCAGCAGTCCAGGACAGGGTCACAATGAGCAGTTCTTC. Its translation: CASSPGQGHNEQFF. V is TRBV27 and J is TRBJ2-1; 8 bases are shared with TRBD1. With 5 bases clipped from V and 5 bases from J, the junction kept 5 bases outside the gene matches. This CDR3 comprises 14 residues. CDR1 MNHEY and CDR2 SMNVEV come from the germline V gene (reference sequence).

V gene TRBV4-1 combines with J gene TRBJ2-2; no clear D. Trimming cost V 0 bases and J 6 bases, with 11 bases left between them. Germline values: CDR1 MGHRA, CDR2 YSYEKL. The length of the CDR3 is 15 residues. CDR3 nucleotide sequence: TGCGCCAGCAGCCAAGATCATAGTGGCCCCGGGGAGCTGTTTTTT. Its translation is CASSQDHSGPGELFF.

There are a few counts of this clonotype. This chain uses TRBV24-1 with TRBJ2-5, with 11 bases aligning to TRBD2. The CDR3 totals 15 residues. V lost 4 bases, J lost 4 bases, and 4 bases stayed unmatched. From germline, CDR1 is KGHDR and CDR2 SFDVKD. CDR3 region: CATSDGTSGRETQYF. The CDR3 DNA reads as TGTGCCACCAGTGACGGGACTAGCGGACGAGAGACCCAGTACTTC.

The table lists this clonotype with a few counts. This chain links TRBV29-1 with TRBJ1-1, with D possibly TRBD1 on 6 matching bases. Trimming shortened V by 2 bases and J by 1 base, and 17 bases separated the two germline ends. Germline lookup yields CDR1 SQVTM and CDR2 ANQGSEA. The CDR3 runs 16 residues. Written as DNA, the CDR3 is TGCAGCGTTGAACACCGAGGGGGGGGTCCGAACACTGAAGCTTTCTTT. Amino acids: CSVEHRGGGPNTEAFF.

The genes are TRBV14 and TRBJ2-3, with a weak D call TRBD2 (6 bases). Trimming shortened V by 3 bases and J by 2 bases, and 9 bases separated the two germline ends. This CDR3 contains 14 residues. CDR1 SGHDN and CDR2 FVKESK come from the germline V gene. The DNA for the CDR3 is TGTGCCAGCAGCCACGCGGGATTCACAGATACGCAGTATTTT. Its translation: CASSHAGFTDTQYF.

The chain uses TRBV4-2 and TRBJ2-1; TRBD1 or TRBD2 may be the D gene (5 bases each). Per germline, CDR1 LGHNA and CDR2 YNFKEQ. This CDR3 spans 13 amino acids. V gave up 5 bases and J gave up 6 bases, with 11 bases separating them. The CDR3 is CASSNRDPNEQFF. In nucleotides, the CDR3 is TGTGCCAGCAGCAATCGGGACCCCAATGAGCAGTTCTTC.

This chain links TRBV9 with TRBJ2-1; D remains unclear. In germline, CDR1 is SGDLS, CDR2 YYNGEE. Trimming took off 4 bases at V and 4 bases at J, with 15 bases between the two ends. This CDR3 is 15 amino acids long. CDR3 bases: TGTGCCAGCAGCCAATCGGGCACCTCTTACAATGAGCAGTTCTTC. The encoded protein is CASSQSGTSYNEQFF.

This clonotype has a handful of counts. This chain links TRBV29-1 with TRBJ1-5, with 10 bases aligning to TRBD1. The CDR3 loop spans 14 amino acids. With 6 bases clipped from V and 11 bases from J, the junction kept 13 bases outside the gene matches. The germline CDR1 and CDR2 sequences are SQVTM and ANQGSEA. The CDR3: CSVGDRGPGRTQHF. The CDR3, as DNA: TGCAGCGTGGGGGACAGGGGCCCTGGGAGGACCCAGCATTTT.

This clonotype showed up just a few times. This chain uses TRBV5-1 with TRBJ2-5, with 7 bases aligning to TRBD2. The CDR3 sequence is 14 residues long. Trimming took 3 bases from V and 5 from J; bases not matched to a gene: 7. The germline gives CDR1 SGHRS, CDR2 YFSETQ. The CDR3 reads CASSWTAGGETQYF. Here the CDR3 DNA reads TGCGCCAGCAGCTGGACGGCCGGGGGGGAGACCCAGTACTTC.

V gene TRBV12-3 or TRBV12-4 combines with J gene TRBJ2-7; D may be TRBD1 or TRBD2 (5 bases each). Trimming removed 6 bases from V and 1 base from J, with 13 bases in between. The CDR3 is 14 amino acids. This CDR3 is CASSRGTVSYEQYF. The CDR3 nucleotides read TGTGCCAGCAGCAGAGGGACGGTATCCTACGAGCAGTACTTC.

A few counts support this clonotype. The rearrangement links TRBV7-8 to TRBJ2-5; D call uncertain. Germline values: CDR1 SGHVS, CDR2 FQNEAQ. This CDR3 is 14 amino acids long. Trimming cost V 5 bases and J 4 bases, with 14 bases left between them. CDR3 DNA: TGTGCCAGCAGCCGAGAGCCGGGCCCAGAGACCCAGTACTTC. Translating it yields CASSREPGPETQYF.

This clonotype has more than one count but fewer than ten. The rearrangement uses TRBV12-3 or TRBV12-4 and TRBJ2-3, with 11 bases aligning to TRBD1. The CDR3 runs 15 residues. V was clipped by 6 bases and J by 7 bases; unmatched bases: 9. DNA of the CDR3: TGTGCCAGCAGCCCCGGACAGGGGGCGCATAATACGCAGTATTTT. Encoded protein: CASSPGQGAHNTQYF.